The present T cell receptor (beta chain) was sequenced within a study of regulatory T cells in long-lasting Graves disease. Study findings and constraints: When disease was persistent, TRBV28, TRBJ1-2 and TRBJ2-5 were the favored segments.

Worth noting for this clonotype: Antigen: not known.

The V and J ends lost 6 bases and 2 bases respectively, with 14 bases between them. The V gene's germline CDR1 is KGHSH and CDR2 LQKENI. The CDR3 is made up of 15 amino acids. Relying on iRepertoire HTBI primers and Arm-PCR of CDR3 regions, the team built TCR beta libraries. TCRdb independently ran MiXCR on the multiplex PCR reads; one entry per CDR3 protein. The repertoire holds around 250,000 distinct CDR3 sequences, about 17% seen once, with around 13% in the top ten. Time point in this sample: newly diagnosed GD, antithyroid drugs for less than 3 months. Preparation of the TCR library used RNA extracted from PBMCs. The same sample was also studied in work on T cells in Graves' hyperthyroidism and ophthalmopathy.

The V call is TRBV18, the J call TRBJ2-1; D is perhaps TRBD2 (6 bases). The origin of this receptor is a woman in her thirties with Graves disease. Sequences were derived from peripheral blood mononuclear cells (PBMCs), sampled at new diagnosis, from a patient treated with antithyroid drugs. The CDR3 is CASSPIAETYNEQFF. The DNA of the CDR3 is TGTGCCAGCTCGCCCATAGCGGAGACCTACAATGAGCAGTTCTTC.